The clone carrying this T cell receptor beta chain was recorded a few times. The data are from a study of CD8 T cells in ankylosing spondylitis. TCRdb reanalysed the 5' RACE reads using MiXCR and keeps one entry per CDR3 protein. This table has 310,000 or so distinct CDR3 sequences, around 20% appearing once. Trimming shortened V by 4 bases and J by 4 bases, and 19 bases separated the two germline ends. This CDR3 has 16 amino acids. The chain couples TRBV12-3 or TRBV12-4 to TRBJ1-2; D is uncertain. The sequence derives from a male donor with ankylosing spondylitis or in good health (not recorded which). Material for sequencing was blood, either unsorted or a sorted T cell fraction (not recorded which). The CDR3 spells CASSSFESPVGYGYTF. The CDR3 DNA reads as TGTGCCAGCAGTTCGTTTGAGTCGCCCGTCGGCTATGGCTACACCTTC.